This TCR beta chain was recovered during a study of regulatory T cells in long-lasting Graves disease. Study results and limitations: Less diverse TCR repertoires were seen in persistent Graves' patients than in newly diagnosed ones. Repertoires from persistent disease leaned toward TRBV28, TRBJ1-2 and TRBJ2-5.

This CDR3 region has 13 residues. Looked up from germline, CDR1 is SQVTM and CDR2 is ANQGSEA. Trimming removed 5 bases at V and 2 bases at J, with 10 bases between. Building of the TCR beta libraries involved iRepertoire HTBI primers and Arm-PCR of CDR3 regions. Per the original methods: Samples jointly harbored 60 or so TRBV and 14 TRBJ segments. MiXCR, run by TCRdb on the multiplex PCR reads, gives a single entry per CDR3 protein. The V and J calls come from TCRdb's annotation, not from the publication. The sample comprises under 250,000 distinct CDR3 sequences, about 19% of which are singletons, and 14% rests with the top ten. Regarding this clonotype: Its antigen remains unidentified.

The time point: newly diagnosed GD, antithyroid drugs for less than 3 months. RNA extracted from PBMCs served as the sequencing template. Collection of peripheral blood (about 8.1 milliliters) was done using EDTA tubes. The specimen was peripheral blood mononuclear cells (PBMCs), collected at new diagnosis, from a patient treated with antithyroid drugs. This TCR was recovered from a female donor with Graves disease. The chain combines TRBV29-1 with TRBJ1-3, with D uncertain. The CDR3 DNA sequence: TGCAGCGTTCGCGGACCCCCTGGAAACACCATATATTTT. It encodes CSVRGPPGNTIYF.